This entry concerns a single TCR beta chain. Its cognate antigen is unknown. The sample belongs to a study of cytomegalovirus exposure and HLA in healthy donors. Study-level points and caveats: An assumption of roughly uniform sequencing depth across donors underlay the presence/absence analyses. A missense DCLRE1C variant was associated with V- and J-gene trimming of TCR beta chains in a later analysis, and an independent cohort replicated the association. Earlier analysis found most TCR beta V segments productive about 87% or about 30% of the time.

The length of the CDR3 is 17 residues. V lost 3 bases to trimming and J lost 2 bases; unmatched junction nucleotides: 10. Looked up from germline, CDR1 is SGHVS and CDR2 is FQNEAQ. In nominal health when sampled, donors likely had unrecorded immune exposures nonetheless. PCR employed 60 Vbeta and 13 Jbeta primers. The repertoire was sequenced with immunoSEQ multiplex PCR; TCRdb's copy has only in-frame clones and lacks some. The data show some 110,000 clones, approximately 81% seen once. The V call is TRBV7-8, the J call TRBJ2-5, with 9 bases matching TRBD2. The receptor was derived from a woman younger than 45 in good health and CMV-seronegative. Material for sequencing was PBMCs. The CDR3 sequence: CASSFGRGGSAQETQYF. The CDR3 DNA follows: TGTGCCAGCAGCTTTGGGCGGGGGGGGTCGGCTCAAGAGACCCAGTACTTC.